A selection of T cell receptor beta chains follows, all from one sample in a study of blood T cell repertoires in COVID-19. The protocol was immunoSEQ multiplex PCR, while the TCRdb copy is restricted to in-frame clones and leaves out a portion. In the table there are fewer than 200,000 clones, just over 85% of which are singletons. The sample taken for sequencing was peripheral blood. These receptors all stem from a man in his fifties with active or convalescent COVID-19. CDR3s include the opening cysteine and the closing phenylalanine or tryptophan. A D gene is named only where the DNA matches it firmly.

D gene | V gene | CDR3 protein
. | TRBV4-2 | CASSQEKLLTGELFF
TRBD1 | TRBV24-1 | CATSDPGQGFETQYF
. | TRBV4-2 | CASSQDRWGENSPLHF
. | TRBV2 | CASSLSGRDEQFF
TRBD1 | TRBV28 | CASSLGGTGAGGTEAFF
TRBD1 | TRBV3-1/TRBV3-2 | CASSQDLGGQGGGYTF
TRBD2 | TRBV6-5 | CASSYGGAGDTGELFF
. | TRBV30 | CAWSVQGETQYF
. | TRBV7-2 | CASSSQTRENEKLFF
. | TRBV7-9 | CASSFAGGAVVNTEAFF
. | TRBV27 | CASSRRASGTEGQPQHF
TRBD1 | TRBV5-6 | CASSLVGQGDDYGYTF
TRBD1 | TRBV5-1 | CASSSGTGTTEAFF
. | TRBV19 | CASPLNSKDTEAFF
TRBD1 | TRBV25-1 | CASSGTGGKSNEQFF
. | TRBV2 | CASDRSGELFF
TRBD1 | TRBV19 | CASSAGPIRDRGSAGANVLTF
TRBD2 | TRBV27 | CASSRPGGRTGELFF
TRBD2 | TRBV4-2 | CASSQEGTSGGARTGELFF
. | TRBV28 | CASSSGGNYGYTF
TRBD1 | TRBV2 | CASSPTGEDTEAFF
TRBD1 | TRBV15 | CATSRDLATGVMYGYTF
TRBD1 | TRBV27 | CASSLKVGTGGNTEAFF
TRBD2 | TRBV5-4 | CASSLVPAGVLGELFF
. | TRBV6-1 | CASSESHSYSYEQYF
. | TRBV20-1 | CSARMGPEQYF
. | TRBV6-5 | CASSYSQTGELFF
. | TRBV6-6 | CASSVTDPGNTIYF
. | TRBV5-1 | CASSLFVGEGTGELFF
TRBD2 | TRBV2 | CASMGLGNTGELFF
. | TRBV12-1 | CASSSQQGANTGELFF
. | TRBV9 | CASSVEGTTYEQYF